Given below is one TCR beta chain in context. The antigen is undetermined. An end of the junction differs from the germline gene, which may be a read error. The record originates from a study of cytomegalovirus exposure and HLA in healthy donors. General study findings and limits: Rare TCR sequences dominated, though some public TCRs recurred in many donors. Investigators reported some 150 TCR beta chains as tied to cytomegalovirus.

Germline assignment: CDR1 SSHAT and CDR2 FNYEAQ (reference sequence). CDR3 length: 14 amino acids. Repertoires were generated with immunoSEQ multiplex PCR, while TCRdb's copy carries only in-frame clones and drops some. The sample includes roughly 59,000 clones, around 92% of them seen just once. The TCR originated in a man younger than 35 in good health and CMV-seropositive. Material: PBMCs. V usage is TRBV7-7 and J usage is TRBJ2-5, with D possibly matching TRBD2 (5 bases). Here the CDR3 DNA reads TGTGCTAGCAGCTTAGATGTCGGGGAAGAGACCCAGTACTTC. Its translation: CASSLDVGEETQYF.